This is a list of T cell receptor beta chains from one sample in a study of CD8 T cells in ankylosing spondylitis. TCRdb processed the 5' RACE reads anew with MiXCR; each CDR3 protein has one entry. The table shows about 750,000 distinct CDR3 sequences, with roughly 19% occurring only once. Material for sequencing was blood, either unsorted or a sorted T cell fraction (not recorded which). Every receptor here comes from a male donor with ankylosing spondylitis. The CDR3 runs from the conserved cysteine through the conserved F or W.

CDR3 length	V gene	J gene	CDR3 protein
14	TRBV5-1	TRBJ2-7	CASSSTGIGYEQYF
12	TRBV29-1	TRBJ1-5	CSVRTGDQPQHF
13	TRBV12-3/TRBV12-4	TRBJ2-2	CASRLLAAGELFF
14	TRBV29-1	TRBJ2-3	CSVEGPTRTDTQYF
15	TRBV7-9	TRBJ2-1	CASTRMGVTYNEQFF
19	TRBV11-2	TRBJ2-1	CASSLRGGLLVSDPNEQFF
18	TRBV20-1	TRBJ2-5	CSARDPPSRLASQETQYF
13	TRBV20-1	TRBJ2-1	CSAPGVGLSEQFF
12	TRBV29-1	TRBJ1-4	CSVEDLGEKLFF
15	TRBV12-3/TRBV12-4	TRBJ1-1	CASSFFEGRDTEAFF
14	TRBV27	TRBJ2-1	CASSPLSGTNEQFF
14	TRBV4-1	TRBJ2-5	CASSQRALRETQYF
14	TRBV27	TRBJ2-2	CASSFGLKNGELFF
16	TRBV12-3/TRBV12-4	TRBJ2-7	CASSLGTGGSSHEQYF
14	TRBV7-9	TRBJ1-1	CASSPVGANTEAFF
10	TRBV6-7	TRBJ2-1	CASFRNEQFF
17	TRBV6-5	TRBJ2-5	CASSYSIGLADQETQYF
15	TRBV19	TRBJ2-1	CASSRTSALHNEQFF
14	TRBV21-1	TRBJ1-1	CASSKGLGGTEAFF
15	TRBV9	TRBJ1-4	CASSAAGTVNEKLFF
13	TRBV29-1	TRBJ2-1	CSVGRDLYNEQFF
14	TRBV6-1	TRBJ2-5	CASSEQGVEETQYF
15	TRBV4-1	TRBJ1-4	CASSQSQVSDEKLFF
14	TRBV6-1	TRBJ2-5	CASSESLGQETQYF
14	TRBV10-2	TRBJ2-3	CASSRSGTLDTQYF
14	TRBV15	TRBJ2-7	CATSRGGDAYEQYF
13	TRBV6-2/TRBV6-3	TRBJ1-5	CASSYNTNQPQHF
15	TRBV5-4	TRBJ2-5	CASSSRAAGGETQYF